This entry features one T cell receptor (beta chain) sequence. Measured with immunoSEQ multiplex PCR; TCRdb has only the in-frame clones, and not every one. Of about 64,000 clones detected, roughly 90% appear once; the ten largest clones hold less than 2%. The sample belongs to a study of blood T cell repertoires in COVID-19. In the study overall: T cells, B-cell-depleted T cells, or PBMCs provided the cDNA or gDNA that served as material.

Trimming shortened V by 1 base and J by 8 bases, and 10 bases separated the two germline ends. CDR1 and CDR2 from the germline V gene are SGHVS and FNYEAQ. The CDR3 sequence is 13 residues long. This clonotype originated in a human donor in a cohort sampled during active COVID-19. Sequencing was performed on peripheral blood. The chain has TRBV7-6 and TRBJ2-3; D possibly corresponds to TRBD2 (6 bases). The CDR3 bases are TGTGCCAGCAGCTTAGGCGGGATGCGTACGCAGTATTTT. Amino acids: CASSLGGMRTQYF.